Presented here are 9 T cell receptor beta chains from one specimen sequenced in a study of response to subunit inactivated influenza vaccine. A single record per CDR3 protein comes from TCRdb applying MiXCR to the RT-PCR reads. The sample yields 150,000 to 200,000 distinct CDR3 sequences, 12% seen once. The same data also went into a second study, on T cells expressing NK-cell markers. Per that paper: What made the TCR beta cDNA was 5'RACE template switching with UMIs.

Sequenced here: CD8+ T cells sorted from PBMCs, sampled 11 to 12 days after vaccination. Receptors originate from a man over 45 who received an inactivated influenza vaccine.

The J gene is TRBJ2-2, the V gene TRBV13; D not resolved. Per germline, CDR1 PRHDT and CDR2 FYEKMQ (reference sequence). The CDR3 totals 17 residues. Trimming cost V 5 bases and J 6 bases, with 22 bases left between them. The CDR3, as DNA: TGTGCCAGCAGCCAGACCCAAGGAGTCAGACCAGCCGGGGAGCTGTTTTTT. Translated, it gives CASSQTQGVRPAGELFF.

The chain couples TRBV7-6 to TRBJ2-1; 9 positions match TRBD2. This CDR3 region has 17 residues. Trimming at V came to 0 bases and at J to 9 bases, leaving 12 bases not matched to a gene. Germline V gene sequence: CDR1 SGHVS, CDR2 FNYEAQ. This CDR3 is CASSLADWAGGHGEQFF. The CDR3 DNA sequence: TGTGCCAGCAGCTTAGCGGACTGGGCGGGGGGGCACGGTGAGCAGTTCTTC.

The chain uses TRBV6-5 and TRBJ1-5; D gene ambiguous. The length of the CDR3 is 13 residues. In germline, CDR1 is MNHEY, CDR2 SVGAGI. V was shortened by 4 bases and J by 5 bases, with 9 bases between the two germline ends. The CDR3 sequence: CASSFDRYQPQHF. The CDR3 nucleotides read TGTGCCAGCAGTTTCGACCGTTATCAGCCCCAGCATTTT.

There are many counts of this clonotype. The chain's CDR3 is CASSVGTSGYEQYF. DNA for the CDR3: TGTGCCAGCAGTGTCGGGACTAGCGGATACGAGCAGTACTTC. This chain connects TRBV25-1 to TRBJ2-7; 11 bases agree with TRBD2. Germline values: CDR1 MGHDK, CDR2 SYGVNS. Trimming removed 4 bases from V and 4 bases from J; junction bases left unmatched: 3. The CDR3 spans 14 residues.

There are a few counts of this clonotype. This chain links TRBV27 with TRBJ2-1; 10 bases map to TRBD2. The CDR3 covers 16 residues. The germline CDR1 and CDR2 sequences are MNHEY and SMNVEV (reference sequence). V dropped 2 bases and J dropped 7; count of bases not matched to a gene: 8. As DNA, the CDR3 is TGTGCCAGCAGTTTAACAGCGGGAGGGCCGAAGAATGAGCAGTTCTTC. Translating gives CASSLTAGGPKNEQFF.

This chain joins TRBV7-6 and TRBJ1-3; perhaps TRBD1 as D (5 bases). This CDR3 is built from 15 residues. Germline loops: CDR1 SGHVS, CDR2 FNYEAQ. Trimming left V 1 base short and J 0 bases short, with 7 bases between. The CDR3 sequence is CASSLEGTSGNTIYF. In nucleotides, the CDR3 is TGTGCCAGCAGCTTAGAGGGGACCTCTGGAAACACCATATATTTT.

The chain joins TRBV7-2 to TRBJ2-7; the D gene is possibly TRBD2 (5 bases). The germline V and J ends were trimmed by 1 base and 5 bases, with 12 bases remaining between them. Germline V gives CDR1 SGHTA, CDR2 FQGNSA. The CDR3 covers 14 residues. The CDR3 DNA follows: TGTGCCAGCAGCTTAGTACCAGCGGAACACGAGCAGTACTTC. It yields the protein CASSLVPAEHEQYF.

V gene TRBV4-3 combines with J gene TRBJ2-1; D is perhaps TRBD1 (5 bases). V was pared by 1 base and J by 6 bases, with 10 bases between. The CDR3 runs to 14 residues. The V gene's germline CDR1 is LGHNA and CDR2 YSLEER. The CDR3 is CASSQVQGPNEQFF. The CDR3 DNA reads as TGCGCCAGCAGCCAAGTTCAGGGCCCCAATGAGCAGTTCTTC.

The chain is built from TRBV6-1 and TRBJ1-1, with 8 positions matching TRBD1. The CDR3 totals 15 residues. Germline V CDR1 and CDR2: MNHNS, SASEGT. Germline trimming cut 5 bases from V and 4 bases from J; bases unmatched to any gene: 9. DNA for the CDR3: TGTGCCAGCAGTCGATCGGGACAGGACCTCACTGAAGCTTTCTTT. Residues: CASSRSGQDLTEAFF.